A selection of T cell receptor beta chains follows, all from one sample in a study of PD-L1 blockade in urothelial cancer. Sequenced by immunoSEQ multiplex PCR; TCRdb stores in-frame clones only, minus some. The sample consists of approximately 83,000 clones, roughly 80% of them appearing once. The starting material was PBMCs, obtained around atezolizumab (anti-PD-L1) treatment. The source of these receptors is a man aged 65 to 85 with urothelial cancer. CDR3s include the opening cysteine and the closing phenylalanine or tryptophan. The order of the fields is CDR3 DNA, CDR3 protein, J gene, V gene, clone size, D gene. D genes are given only for firm matches. Only part of the rows carry a size: once, few, many, or a class if the clone is expanded.

TGTGCCAGTCGGGGGACAGGGGCAACCTACGAGCAGTACTTC | CASRGTGATYEQYF | TRBJ2-7 | TRBV6-1 | NA | TRBD1
TGTGCCAGCAGCCAAGGACAGGGAAGGTCACCCCTCCACTTT | CASSQGQGRSPLHF | TRBJ1-6 | TRBV11-1 | few | TRBD1
TGTGCCAGCAGTCAGAGGACGGGAAAGGAACAGCCCCAGCATTTT | CASSQRTGKEQPQHF | TRBJ1-5 | TRBV7-2 | NA | NA
TGTGCCATCAGTGGCCGGGACAGGACCTCCGGAAACACCATATATTTT | CAISGRDRTSGNTIYF | TRBJ1-3 | TRBV10-3 | NA | TRBD1
TGTGCCAGCAGCCTCGAGGGAGGGGAAAAACTGTTTTTT | CASSLEGGEKLFF | TRBJ1-4 | TRBV7-2 | NA | NA
TGTGCCAGTAGTACCCGGTCCCAGCCCCAGCATTTT | CASSTRSQPQHF | TRBJ1-5 | TRBV19 | NA | NA
TGCGCCAGCAGCCTCCTGACAGGGGCCGGGGAGAATGAGCAGTTCTTC | CASSLLTGAGENEQFF | TRBJ2-1 | TRBV4-1 | NA | TRBD1
TGTGCCAGCAGCCGAGGGACAGGCTCGTCCTACGAGCAGTACTTC | CASSRGTGSSYEQYF | TRBJ2-7 | TRBV6-6 | NA | TRBD1
TGTGCCAGCAGCGTAGGAGGGTGGACAGGGTGGAATGAGCAGTTCTTC | CASSVGGWTGWNEQFF | TRBJ2-1 | TRBV11-3 | NA | TRBD1
TGTGCCAGCAGTAGCCACTTTAGTGCCTATTCTGAAAAACTGTTTTTT | CASSSHFSAYSEKLFF | TRBJ1-4 | TRBV27 | NA | NA
TGTGCCAGCTTTGCTCTAACCTACAATGAGCAGTTCTTC | CASFALTYNEQFF | TRBJ2-1 | TRBV6-6 | NA | NA
TGTGCCAGCAGCGAGATTCAGGACAGCATGGGGAATGAGCAGTTCTTC | CASSEIQDSMGNEQFF | TRBJ2-1 | TRBV9 | NA | NA
TGTGCCAGTAGTATATATCCCGATAAGGGGAATTCACCCCTCCACTTT | CASSIYPDKGNSPLHF | TRBJ1-6 | TRBV19 | NA | NA
TGTGCCAGCAGCTGGGAACAGGGCGGCTATGGCTACACCTTC | CASSWEQGGYGYTF | TRBJ1-2 | TRBV11-1 | NA | NA
TGTGCCAGCAGCAGGGGAGCGGGAGGGAGCACAGATACGCAGTATTTT | CASSRGAGGSTDTQYF | TRBJ2-3 | TRBV7-3 | NA | TRBD2
TGTGCCAGTAGTACTGGACAGGACGAGACCCAGTACTTC | CASSTGQDETQYF | TRBJ2-5 | TRBV19 | NA | TRBD1
TGTGCCAGCAGCCTAACCGCGAGAAGTACCGGGGAGCTGTTTTTT | CASSLTARSTGELFF | TRBJ2-2 | TRBV6-1 | NA | NA
TGTGCCAGCAGTGGGGACAACAACTATGGCTACACCTTC | CASSGDNNYGYTF | TRBJ1-2 | TRBV2 | NA | NA
TGCGCCAGCGACAGGGGGCAGAACACCGGGAAGCTGTTTTTT | CASDRGQNTGKLFF | TRBJ2-2 | TRBV5-1 | NA | TRBD1
TGTGCCAGCAGCTTAACCCCCTACACTGAAGCTTTCTTT | CASSLTPYTEAFF | TRBJ1-1 | TRBV7-3 | once | NA
TGTGCCAGCAGCTTGGCCGGGGGGAGGGCGGCTGAAGCTTTCTTT | CASSLAGGRAAEAFF | TRBJ1-1 | TRBV5-5 | NA | NA
TGTGCCATCAGTGGCGGGACAGGGCGCTCCTACGAGCAGTACTTC | CAISGGTGRSYEQYF | TRBJ2-7 | TRBV10-3 | once | TRBD1
TGTGCCAGCAGCCGGGACAGTAACTATGGCTACACCTTC | CASSRDSNYGYTF | TRBJ1-2 | TRBV14 | NA | TRBD1
TGTGCCAGCAGCTTGACAACAGGAGACGAGCAGTACTTC | CASSLTTGDEQYF | TRBJ2-7 | TRBV7-3 | NA | NA
TGTGCCAGCAGCTTCCGACTAGCGGGGGGCGAGGAGCAGTTCTTC | CASSFRLAGGEEQFF | TRBJ2-1 | TRBV5-4 | NA | TRBD2
TGTGCCAGCTCACGCTCCGGAGGCGAGCAGTACTTC | CASSRSGGEQYF | TRBJ2-7 | TRBV18 | NA | NA
TGTGCCAGCAGCTCCCGCAAAACGGCGGGTTCAGCCTACGAGCAGTACTTC | CASSSRKTAGSAYEQYF | TRBJ2-7 | TRBV7-6 | many | NA
TGTGCCAGCAGCTTCGACCCGGGAGGGAGCTCCTACGAGCAGTACTTC | CASSFDPGGSSYEQYF | TRBJ2-7 | TRBV5-4 | NA | TRBD2
TGTGCCAGCAGCCTGGGACAGGGGGCGCTTACTGAAGCTTTCTTT | CASSLGQGALTEAFF | TRBJ1-1 | TRBV21-1 | NA | NA
TGTGCCAGCAGCCAAGATCGAAGACAGGGGAATCTCTACGAGCAGTACTTC | CASSQDRRQGNLYEQYF | TRBJ2-7 | TRBV4-2 | NA | TRBD1
TGCGCCAGCAGCTTGGGGCTTAGCGCTGAGGTCACAGATACGCAGTATTTT | CASSLGLSAEVTDTQYF | TRBJ2-3 | TRBV5-1 | few | NA
TGTGCCAGTAGCGCAATAGCGGGCGCCTCCTACGAGCAGTACTTC | CASSAIAGASYEQYF | TRBJ2-7 | TRBV19 | few | TRBD2
TGTGCCAGCAGCTTAGTCGGCAGAGGGACTGAAGCTTTCTTT | CASSLVGRGTEAFF | TRBJ1-1 | TRBV11-2 | NA | NA
TGTGCCAGCAGCCCCACATGGAGCTCCTACGAGCAGTACTTC | CASSPTWSSYEQYF | TRBJ2-7 | TRBV11-3 | NA | NA
TGTGCCAGCAGCTTAGTGATTACCGAGAGCCACGAGCAGTACTTC | CASSLVITESHEQYF | TRBJ2-7 | TRBV11-3 | NA | NA
TGCGCCAGCAGCGGAACCGGGACAGGCCCTTACAATGAGCAGTTCTTC | CASSGTGTGPYNEQFF | TRBJ2-1 | TRBV5-1 | NA | TRBD1